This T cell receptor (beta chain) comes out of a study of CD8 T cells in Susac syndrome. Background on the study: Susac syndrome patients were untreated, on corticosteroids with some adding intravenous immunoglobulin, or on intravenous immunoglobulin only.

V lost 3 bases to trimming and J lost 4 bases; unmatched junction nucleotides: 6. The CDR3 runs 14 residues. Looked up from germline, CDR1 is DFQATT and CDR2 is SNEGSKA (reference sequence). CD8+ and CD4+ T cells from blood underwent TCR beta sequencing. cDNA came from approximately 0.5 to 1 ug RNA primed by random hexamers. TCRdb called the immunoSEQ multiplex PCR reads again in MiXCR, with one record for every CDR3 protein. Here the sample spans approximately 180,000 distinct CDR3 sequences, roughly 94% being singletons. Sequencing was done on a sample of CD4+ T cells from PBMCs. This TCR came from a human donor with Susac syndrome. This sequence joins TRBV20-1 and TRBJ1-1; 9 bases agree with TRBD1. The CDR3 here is CSASRDRAITEAFF. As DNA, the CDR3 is TGCAGTGCTAGCAGGGACAGGGCCATCACTGAAGCTTTCTTT.